This T cell receptor (beta chain) was found in a study of blood T cells in healthy people across ages. Study-wide background: Per two T cells, about one barcoded beta molecule was captured through template switching.

V lost 6 bases and J lost 13, with 12 bases in between. Germline CDR1 and CDR2: DFQATT and SNEGSKA (reference sequence). The CDR3 runs to 9 residues. Then a second PCR, running about 6 to 12 cycles, was carried out with a sample-barcoded 5' primer and a J-beta primer mix. TCRdb passed the 5' RACE reads through MiXCR, listing each CDR3 protein once. The data show 1.5 million to 2 million distinct CDR3 sequences, around 50% seen once. Each sample used at least 7 million PBMCs. The V gene is TRBV20-1, the J gene TRBJ2-5; a weak D match, TRBD1 (5 bases). The sequence came from a woman between 35 and 50 years old in good health. Source material: blood. In DNA form, the CDR3 reads TGCAGTGCAATGGGGCTTTGGTACTTC. It translates to CSAMGLWYF.